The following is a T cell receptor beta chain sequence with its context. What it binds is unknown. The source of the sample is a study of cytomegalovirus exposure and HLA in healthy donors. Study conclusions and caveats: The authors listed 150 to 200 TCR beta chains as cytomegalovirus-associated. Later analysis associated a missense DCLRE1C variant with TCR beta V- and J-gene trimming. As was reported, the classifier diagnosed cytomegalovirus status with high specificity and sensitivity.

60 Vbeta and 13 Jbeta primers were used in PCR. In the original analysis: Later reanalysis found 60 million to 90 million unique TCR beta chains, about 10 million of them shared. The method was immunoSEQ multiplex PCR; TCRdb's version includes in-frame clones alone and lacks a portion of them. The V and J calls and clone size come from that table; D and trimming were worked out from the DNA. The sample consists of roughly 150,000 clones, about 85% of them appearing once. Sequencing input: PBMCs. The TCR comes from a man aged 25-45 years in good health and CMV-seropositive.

CDR3 nucleotide sequence: TGTGCCAGCAGCGTAGTGGAGCGGGAGGCCCCGGCGGACAATGAGCAGTTCTTC. Encoded protein: CASSVVEREAPADNEQFF. This sequence joins TRBV9 and TRBJ2-1, with 9 bases identical to TRBD2. The ends lost 0 bases at V and 5 bases at J; junction bases unmatched: 12. In germline, CDR1 is SGDLS, CDR2 YYNGEE. The CDR3 has 18 amino acids.